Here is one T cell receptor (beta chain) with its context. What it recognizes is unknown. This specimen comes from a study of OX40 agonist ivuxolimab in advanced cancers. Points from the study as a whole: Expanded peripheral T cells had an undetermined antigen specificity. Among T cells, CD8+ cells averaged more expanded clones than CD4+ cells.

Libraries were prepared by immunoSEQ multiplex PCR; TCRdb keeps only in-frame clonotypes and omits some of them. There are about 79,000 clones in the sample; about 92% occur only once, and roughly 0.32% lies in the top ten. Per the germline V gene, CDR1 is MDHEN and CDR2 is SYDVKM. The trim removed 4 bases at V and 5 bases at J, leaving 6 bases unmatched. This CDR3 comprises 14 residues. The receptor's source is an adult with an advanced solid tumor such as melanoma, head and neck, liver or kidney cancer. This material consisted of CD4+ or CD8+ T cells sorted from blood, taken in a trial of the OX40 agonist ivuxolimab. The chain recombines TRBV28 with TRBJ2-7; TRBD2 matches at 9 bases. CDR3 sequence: CASSSGTSSHEQYV. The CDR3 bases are TGTGCCAGCAGTTCCGGGACTAGCAGCCACGAGCAGTACGTC.